The present TCR beta chain was sequenced within a study of T cells in Graves' hyperthyroidism and ophthalmopathy. This clonotype was detected many times. CDR3 length: 15 residues. V was pared by 6 bases and J by 7 bases, with 13 bases of the junction left unmatched. Germline V gene lookup returns CDR1 SEHNR and CDR2 FQNEAQ (reference sequence). Template material for amplifying TCR beta CDR3 regions consisted of RNA transcripts. HTBI primers were the set used in a first-round RT-PCR of the TCR CDR3. TCRdb re-called the multiplex PCR reads with MiXCR, one entry per CDR3 protein. This table has 560,000 or so distinct CDR3 sequences, about 45% appearing once.

The material sequenced was peripheral blood or thyroid tissue (not recorded which). The chain links TRBV7-9 to TRBJ1-2, with 8 bases fitting TRBD1. The TCR comes from a woman younger than 35 with Graves' hyperthyroidism. The CDR3 loop reads CASSRGQAIPSGYTF. Written as DNA, the CDR3 is TGTGCCAGCAGTAGGGGACAGGCGATTCCTAGTGGCTACACCTTC.